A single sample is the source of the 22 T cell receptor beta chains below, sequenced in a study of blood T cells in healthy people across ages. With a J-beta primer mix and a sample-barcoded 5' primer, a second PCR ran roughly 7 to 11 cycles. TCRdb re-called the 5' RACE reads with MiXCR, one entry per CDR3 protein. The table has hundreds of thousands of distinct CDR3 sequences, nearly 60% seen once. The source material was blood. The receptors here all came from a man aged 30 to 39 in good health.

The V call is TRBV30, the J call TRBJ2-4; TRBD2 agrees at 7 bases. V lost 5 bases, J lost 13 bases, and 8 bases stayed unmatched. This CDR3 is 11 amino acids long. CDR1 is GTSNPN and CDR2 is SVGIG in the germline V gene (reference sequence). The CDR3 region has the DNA TGTGCCTGGGTGCTAGCGGAGGAGCAGTACTTC. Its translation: CAWVLAEEQYF.

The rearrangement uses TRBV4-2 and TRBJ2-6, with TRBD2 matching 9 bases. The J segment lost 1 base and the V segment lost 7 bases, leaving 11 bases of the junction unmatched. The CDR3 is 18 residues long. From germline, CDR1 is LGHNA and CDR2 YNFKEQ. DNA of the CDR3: TGTGCCAGCACTATTTCAGCCGCGGGAGGGTCTGGGGCCAACGTCCTGACTTTC. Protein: CASTISAAGGSGANVLTF.

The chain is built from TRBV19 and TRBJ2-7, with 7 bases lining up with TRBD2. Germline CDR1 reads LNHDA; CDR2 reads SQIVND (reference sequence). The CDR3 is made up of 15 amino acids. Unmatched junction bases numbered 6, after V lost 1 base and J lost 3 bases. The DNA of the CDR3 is TGTGCCAGTAGTATAGCCGGGGCGGGAGACTACGAGCAGTACTTC. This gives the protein CASSIAGAGDYEQYF.

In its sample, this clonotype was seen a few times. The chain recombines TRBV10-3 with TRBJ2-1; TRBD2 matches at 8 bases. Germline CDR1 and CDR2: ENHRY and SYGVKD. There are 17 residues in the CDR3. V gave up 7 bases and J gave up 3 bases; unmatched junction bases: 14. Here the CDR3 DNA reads TGTGCCATCAAAGCTTCTTCAGCGGGGGCCAACTACAATGAGCAGTTCTTC. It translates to CAIKASSAGANYNEQFF.

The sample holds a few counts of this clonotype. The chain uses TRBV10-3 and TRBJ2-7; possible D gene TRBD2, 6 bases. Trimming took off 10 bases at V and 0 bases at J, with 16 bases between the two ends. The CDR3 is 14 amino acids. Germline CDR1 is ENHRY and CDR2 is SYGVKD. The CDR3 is CASLGTQGSYEQYF. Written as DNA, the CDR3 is TGTGCCAGCCTGGGGACTCAGGGCTCCTACGAGCAGTACTTC.

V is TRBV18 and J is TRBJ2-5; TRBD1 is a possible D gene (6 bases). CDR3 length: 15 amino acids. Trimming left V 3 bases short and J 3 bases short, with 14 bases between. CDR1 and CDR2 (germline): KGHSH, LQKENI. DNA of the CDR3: TGTGCCAGCTCACCTGGGGGCGAGGAAGAAGAGACCCAGTACTTC. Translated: CASSPGGEEEETQYF.

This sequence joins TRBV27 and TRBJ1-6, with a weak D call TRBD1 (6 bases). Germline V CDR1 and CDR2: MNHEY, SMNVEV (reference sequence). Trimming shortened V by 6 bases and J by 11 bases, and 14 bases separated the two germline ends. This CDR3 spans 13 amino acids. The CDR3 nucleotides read TGTGCCAGCAGGTTCCAGGGGCCGGCACCCCTCCACTTT. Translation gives CASRFQGPAPLHF.

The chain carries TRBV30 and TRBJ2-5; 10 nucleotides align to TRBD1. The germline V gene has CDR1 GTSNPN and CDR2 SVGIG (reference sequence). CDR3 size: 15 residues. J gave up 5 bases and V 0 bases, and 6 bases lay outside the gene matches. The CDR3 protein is CAWSVVGQGYETQYF. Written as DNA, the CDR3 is TGTGCCTGGAGTGTAGTGGGACAGGGGTACGAGACCCAGTACTTC. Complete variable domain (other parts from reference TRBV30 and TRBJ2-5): SQTIHQWPATLVQPVGSPLSLECTVEGTSNPNLYWYRQAAGRGLQLLFYSVGIGQISSEVPQNLSASRPQDRQFILSSKKLLLSDSGFYLCAWSVVGQGYETQYFGPGTRLLVL.

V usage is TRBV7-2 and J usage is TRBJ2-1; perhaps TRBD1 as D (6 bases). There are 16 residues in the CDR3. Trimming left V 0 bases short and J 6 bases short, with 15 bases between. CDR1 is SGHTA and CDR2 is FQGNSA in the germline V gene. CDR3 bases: TGTGCCAGCAGCTTAGCGAGTTCTCCAGGGGCCAATGAGCAGTTCTTC. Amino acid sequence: CASSLASSPGANEQFF.

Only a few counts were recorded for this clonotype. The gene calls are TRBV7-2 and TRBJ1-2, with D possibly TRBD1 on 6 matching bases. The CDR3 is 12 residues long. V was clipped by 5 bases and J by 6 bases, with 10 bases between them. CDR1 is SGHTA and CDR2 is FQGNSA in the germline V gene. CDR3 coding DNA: TGTGCCAGCAGCCCATGGACAGATGGCTACACCTTC. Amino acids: CASSPWTDGYTF.

CDR3 nucleotides: TGCAGCGCTGGACGGGGGGGGGAGCTGTTTTTT. It codes for CSAGRGGELFF. The rearrangement links TRBV29-1 to TRBJ2-2; TRBD2 is a possible D gene (6 bases). The CDR3 length is 11 residues. The V gene's germline CDR1 is SQVTM and CDR2 ANQGSEA. V shed 7 bases and J shed 8 bases, with 11 bases lying between them.

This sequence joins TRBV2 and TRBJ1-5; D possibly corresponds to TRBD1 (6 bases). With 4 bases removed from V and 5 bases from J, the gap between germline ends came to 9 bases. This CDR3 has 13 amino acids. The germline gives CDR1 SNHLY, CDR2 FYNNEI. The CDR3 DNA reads TGTGCCAGCAGTGCCGACAGGTATCAGCCCCAGCATTTT. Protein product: CASSADRYQPQHF.

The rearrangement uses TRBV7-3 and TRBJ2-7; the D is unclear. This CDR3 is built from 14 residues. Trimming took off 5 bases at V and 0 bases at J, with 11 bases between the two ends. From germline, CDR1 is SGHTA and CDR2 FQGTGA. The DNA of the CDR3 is TGTGCCAGCAGCCCAATGGGTAGCTCCTACGAGCAGTACTTC. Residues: CASSPMGSSYEQYF.

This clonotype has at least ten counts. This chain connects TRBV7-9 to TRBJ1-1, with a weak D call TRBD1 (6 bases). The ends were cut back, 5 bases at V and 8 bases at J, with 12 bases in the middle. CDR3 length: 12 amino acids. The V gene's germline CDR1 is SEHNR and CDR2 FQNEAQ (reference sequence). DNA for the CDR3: TGTGCCAGCAGCGCTGGACAGACGGAAGCTTTCTTT. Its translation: CASSAGQTEAFF. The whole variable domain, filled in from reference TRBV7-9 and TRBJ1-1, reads DTGVSQNPRHKITKRGQNVTFRCDPISEHNRLYWYRQTLGQGPEFLTYFQNEAQLEKSRLLSDRFSAERPKGSFSTLEIQRTEQGDSAMYLCASSAGQTEAFFGQGTRLTVV.

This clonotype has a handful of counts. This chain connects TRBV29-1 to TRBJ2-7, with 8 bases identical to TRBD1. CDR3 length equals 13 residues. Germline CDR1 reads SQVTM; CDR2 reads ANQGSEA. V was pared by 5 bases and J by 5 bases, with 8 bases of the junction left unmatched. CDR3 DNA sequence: TGCAGCGTTCAAGGTGGACAGGGAGACGAGCAGTACTTC. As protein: CSVQGGQGDEQYF.

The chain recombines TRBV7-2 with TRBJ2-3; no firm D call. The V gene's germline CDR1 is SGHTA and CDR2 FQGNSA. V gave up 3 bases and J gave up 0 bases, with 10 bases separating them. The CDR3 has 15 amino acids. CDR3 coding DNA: TGTGCCAGCAGCTTTGTAACTTCTAGCACAGATACGCAGTATTTT. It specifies CASSFVTSSTDTQYF.

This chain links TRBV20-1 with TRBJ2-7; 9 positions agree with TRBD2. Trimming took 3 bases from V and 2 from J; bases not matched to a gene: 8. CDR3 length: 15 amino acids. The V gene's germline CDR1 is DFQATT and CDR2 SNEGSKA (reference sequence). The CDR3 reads CSASGGASGTYEQYF. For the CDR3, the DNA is TGCAGTGCTAGCGGAGGGGCTAGCGGGACCTACGAGCAGTACTTC.

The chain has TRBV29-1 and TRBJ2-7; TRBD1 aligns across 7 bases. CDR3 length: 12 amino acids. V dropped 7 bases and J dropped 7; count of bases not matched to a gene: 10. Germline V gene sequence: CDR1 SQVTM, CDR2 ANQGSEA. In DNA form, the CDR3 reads TGCAGCGCGGGACAGCCAAACAATGAGCAGTACTTC. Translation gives CSAGQPNNEQYF.

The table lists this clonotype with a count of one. In DNA, the CDR3 is TGCAGTGCTAGAGATAGCGGGGGGGTGAATGAGCAGTTCTTC. It codes for CSARDSGGVNEQFF. The chain couples TRBV20-1 to TRBJ2-1; 11 bases align to TRBD2. This CDR3 spans 14 amino acids. Germline lookup yields CDR1 DFQATT and CDR2 SNEGSKA (reference sequence). V shed 0 bases and J 7 bases; nucleotides not matched to a gene: 2.

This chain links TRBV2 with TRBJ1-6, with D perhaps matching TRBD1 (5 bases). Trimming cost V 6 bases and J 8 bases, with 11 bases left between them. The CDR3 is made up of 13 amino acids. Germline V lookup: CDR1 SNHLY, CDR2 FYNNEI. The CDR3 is CASRREGDSPLHF. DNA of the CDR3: TGTGCCAGCAGGAGGGAAGGGGATTCACCCCTCCACTTT.

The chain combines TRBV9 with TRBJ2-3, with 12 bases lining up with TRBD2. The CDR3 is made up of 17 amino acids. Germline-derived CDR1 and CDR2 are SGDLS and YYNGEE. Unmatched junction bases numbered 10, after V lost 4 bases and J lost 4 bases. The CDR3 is CASSNALAGGPSDTQYF. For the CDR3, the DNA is TGTGCCAGCAGCAATGCTCTAGCGGGAGGGCCGTCAGATACGCAGTATTTT.

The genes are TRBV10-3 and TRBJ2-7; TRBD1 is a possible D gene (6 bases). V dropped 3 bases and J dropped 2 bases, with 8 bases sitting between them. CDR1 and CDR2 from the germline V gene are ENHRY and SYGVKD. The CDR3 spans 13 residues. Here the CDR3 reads CAISEGQTYEQYF. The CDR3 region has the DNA TGTGCCATCAGTGAAGGACAGACCTACGAGCAGTACTTC.